The 10 T cell receptor beta chains below were found in one sample sequenced in a study of blood T cell repertoires in COVID-19. TCRdb keeps only in-frame clones here, not all; method: immunoSEQ multiplex PCR. The sample has a few hundred thousand clones, around 84% seen once. The sample was peripheral blood. The receptors come from a woman of 80 years or more with COVID-19, enrolled during active disease.

This chain links TRBV30 with TRBJ2-2; 8 bases align to TRBD1. V was clipped by 2 bases and J by 0 bases; unmatched bases: 5. Germline CDR1 GTSNPN, CDR2 SVGIG (reference sequence). This CDR3 is built from 16 residues. The DNA of the CDR3 is TGTGCCTGGAGTCGCGCGGACAGGGCGAACACCGGGGAGCTGTTTTTT. This sequence encodes CAWSRADRANTGELFF.

This rearrangement joins TRBV2 to TRBJ1-2; 7 bases match TRBD1. The CDR3 covers 13 residues. The ends lost 6 bases at V and 3 bases at J; junction bases unmatched: 4. Germline V lookup: CDR1 SNHLY, CDR2 FYNNEI. CDR3 region: CASRLGTDYGYTF. CDR3 DNA sequence: TGTGCCAGCAGGCTCGGGACAGACTATGGCTACACCTTC.

The chain combines TRBV14 with TRBJ2-1; D possibly corresponds to TRBD1 (6 bases). The germline V and J ends were trimmed by 0 bases and 4 bases, with 13 bases remaining between them. The germline V gene encodes CDR1 SGHDN and CDR2 FVKESK. There are 16 residues in the CDR3. CDR3 residues: CASSQDSRDIYNEQFF. Here the CDR3 DNA reads TGTGCCAGCAGCCAAGACAGCAGGGACATATACAATGAGCAGTTCTTC.

This chain joins TRBV5-1 and TRBJ1-6; no reliable D call. The CDR3 has 19 residues. Trimming cost V 0 bases and J 8 bases, with 24 bases left between them. CDR1 is SGHRS and CDR2 is YFSETQ in the germline V gene. The CDR3 nucleotides read TGCGCCAGCAGCTTGGGTTCCGTATCAGGACTCCTACAAGATTCACCCCTCCACTTT. Amino acids: CASSLGSVSGLLQDSPLHF.

The chain links TRBV6-6 to TRBJ2-7; 14 nucleotides agree with TRBD2. The germline V gene has CDR1 MNHNY and CDR2 SVGAGI (reference sequence). CDR3 length: 15 amino acids. V lost 2 bases to trimming and J lost 3 bases; unmatched junction nucleotides: 0. CDR3 residues: CASSYGLAGGYEQYV. CDR3 nucleotide sequence: TGTGCCAGCAGTTACGGACTAGCGGGGGGCTACGAGCAGTACGTC.

The rearrangement links TRBV7-2 to TRBJ2-3, with 8 positions matching TRBD1. Germline lookup yields CDR1 SGHTA and CDR2 FQGNSA. V lost 7 bases and J lost 3; bases outside the gene matches: 6. The CDR3 consists of 14 residues. CDR3 nucleotide sequence: TGTGCCAGCACCATCGACAGGGGAACAGATACGCAGTATTTT. The encoded protein is CASTIDRGTDTQYF.

This clone was counted once. The chain combines TRBV18 with TRBJ1-6; 8 bases line up with TRBD1. Trimming cost V 5 bases and J 10 bases; bases outside gene matches: 13. Germline values: CDR1 KGHSH, CDR2 LQKENI. The CDR3 runs 16 residues. The CDR3 DNA sequence: TGTGCCAGCTCAGAAGGGACAGGCACCGTCCGGTCACCCCTCCACTTT. Its translation is CASSEGTGTVRSPLHF.

This clone has a handful of counts. The chain joins TRBV5-1 to TRBJ2-1; D remains ambiguous. In germline, CDR1 is SGHRS, CDR2 YFSETQ. V was cut by 2 bases and J by 2 bases, with 8 bases left in between. This CDR3 contains 14 residues. The CDR3 DNA sequence: TGCGCCAGCAGCTTCCCACAGCCCTACAATGAGCAGTTCTTC. Residues: CASSFPQPYNEQFF.

V and J are TRBV18 and TRBJ1-3; possibly TRBD1 for D (5 bases). The CDR3 totals 16 residues. Germline V gene sequence: CDR1 KGHSH, CDR2 LQKENI. V was clipped by 0 bases and J by 0 bases, with 9 bases between them. The CDR3 DNA sequence: TGTGCCAGCTCACCACCGGGGCAGGCCTCTGGAAACACCATATATTTT. Translating it yields CASSPPGQASGNTIYF.

This chain links TRBV4-3 with TRBJ1-2; 12 bases map to TRBD1. Trimming removed 2 bases from V and 8 bases from J; junction bases left unmatched: 12. This CDR3 is 17 amino acids long. Germline CDR1 reads LGHNA; CDR2 reads YSLEER. In nucleotides, the CDR3 is TGCGCCAGCAGCCAAACCGGGACAGGGGGCCTCACTAAGGGCTACACCTTC. Amino acid sequence: CASSQTGTGGLTKGYTF.